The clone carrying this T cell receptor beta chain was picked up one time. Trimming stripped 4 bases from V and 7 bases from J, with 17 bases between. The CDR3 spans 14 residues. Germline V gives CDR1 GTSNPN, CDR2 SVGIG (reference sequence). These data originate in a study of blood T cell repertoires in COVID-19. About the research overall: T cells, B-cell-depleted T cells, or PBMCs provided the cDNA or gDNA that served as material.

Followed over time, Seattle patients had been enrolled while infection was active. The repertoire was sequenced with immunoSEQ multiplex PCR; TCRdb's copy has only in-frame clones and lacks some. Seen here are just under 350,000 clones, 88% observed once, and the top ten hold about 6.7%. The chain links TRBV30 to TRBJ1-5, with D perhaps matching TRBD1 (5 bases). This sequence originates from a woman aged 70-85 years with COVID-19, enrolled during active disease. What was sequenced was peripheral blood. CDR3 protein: CAWNLGGAGQPQHF. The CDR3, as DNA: TGTGCCTGGAACCTGGGAGGGGCCGGACAGCCCCAGCATTTT.